A few counts support the clone carrying this T cell receptor (beta chain). Its antigen is not identified. The data derive from a study of T-cell memory formation after mild COVID-19. General study findings and limits: Contracting CD8+ clones were enriched in EMRA, CD4+ mainly in CM and EM.

Researchers used 5'RACE with constant-segment primers to make TCR alpha and TCR beta cDNA libraries that carry sample barcodes and UMIs. TCRdb re-derived calls from the 5' RACE reads in MiXCR, one entry per CDR3 protein. Here the sample spans 210,000 or so distinct CDR3 sequences, more than 25% being singletons. V dropped 4 bases and J dropped 7; count of bases not matched to a gene: 7. CDR1 is SGHRS, CDR2 YFSETQ, per germline. The CDR3 is made up of 15 amino acids. The TCR comes from an adult woman who had mild COVID-19 (a few samples of this study predate the infection). Cell type and time point are not known. The chain combines TRBV5-1 with TRBJ1-6; 8 bases fit TRBD1. Sequenced sample: PBMCs or a T cell subset sorted from them (not recorded which). The CDR3 region is CASSTGTGGNSPLHF. In DNA, the CDR3 is TGCGCCAGCAGCACGGGGACAGGTGGAAATTCACCCCTCCACTTT. Full variable domain (outside the CDR3, taken from reference TRBV5-1 and TRBJ1-6): KAGVTQTPRYLIKTRGQQVTLSCSPISGHRSVSWYQQTPGQGLQFLFEYFSETQRNKGNFPGRFSGRQFSNSRSEMNVSTLELGDSALYLCASSTGTGGNSPLHFGNGTRLTVT.